This T cell receptor beta chain was documented in a study of T cells after yellow fever vaccination. One entry per CDR3 protein, called by TCRdb with MiXCR from the 5' RACE reads. Of under 300,000 distinct CDR3 sequences listed, under 15% were seen once; the top ten hold about 0.51%. Trimming removed 3 bases from V and 0 bases from J, with 12 bases in between. CDR1 is SGHTA and CDR2 is FQGTGA in the germline V gene. CDR3 length: 17 amino acids. This clonotype originated in a man aged 30 to 39 who received the YFV17D yellow fever vaccine. This sequence joins TRBV7-3 and TRBJ2-6, with D uncertain. The sample was CD4+ T cells sorted from PBMCs, taken 45 days after the yellow fever booster vaccination. The CDR3 DNA sequence: TGTGCCAGCAGCTTGACGGCCGTTGTCTCTGGGGCCAACGTCCTGACTTTC. It codes for CASSLTAVVSGANVLTF.